This T cell receptor (beta chain) originates from a study of blood T cell repertoires in COVID-19. Study-wide background: COVID-19 samples, acute and convalescent, were from the United States, Italy and Spain.

Sequencing used immunoSEQ multiplex PCR; TCRdb keeps in-frame clones, though not all of them. The top ten hold roughly 2.5% of the sample, which has roughly 150,000 clones, approximately 84% seen once. The CDR3 contains 17 residues. Per germline, CDR1 SGHRS and CDR2 YFSETQ. V dropped 3 bases and J dropped 0 bases, with 16 bases sitting between them. The sequenced material came from peripheral blood. This chain uses TRBV5-1 with TRBJ1-3, with D possibly matching TRBD1 (5 bases). This sequence originates from a woman of 80 years or more with COVID-19, enrolled during active disease. CDR3 in DNA: TGCGCCAGCAGCTCCACCCCGGCAGGGATCTCTGGAAACACCATATATTTT. Its translation is CASSSTPAGISGNTIYF.